This T cell receptor (beta chain) derives from a study of beta chain features in type 1 diabetes. Study-level results: The study found moderately but significantly shorter TCRB CDR3s in all four CD4+ subsets of Type 1 diabetes patients.

This CDR3 comprises 11 residues. V lost 4 bases and J 3 bases, leaving 2 bases between the germline ends. Germline lookup yields CDR1 LNHDA and CDR2 SQIVND (reference sequence). The isolated RNA, all of it, was reverse transcribed, so expressed TCRB transcripts were what got sequenced. Sequencing used immunoSEQ multiplex PCR; TCRdb keeps in-frame clones, though not all of them. The table lists about 650,000 clones, roughly 12% of them singletons. In this sample, this clone turned up a few times. Its antigen is not identified. The sample contains more than one DNA sequence encoding this CDR3. The sample comprised naive CD4+ T cells from blood. The gene calls are TRBV19 and TRBJ2-3, with D hard to call. The sequence derives from a man between 25 and 39 years old with type 1 diabetes. The chain's CDR3 is CASSTTDTQYF. The DNA of the CDR3 is TGTGCCAGTAGTACAACAGATACGCAGTATTTT.